This TCR beta chain was profiled in a study of shared clonotypes between healthy human individuals. Study in general: Aged between 18 and 49, the donors were a couple of women and a few men. Three plates were used per donor for CD4 naive, three for CD4 memory, two for CD8 naive and one for CD8 memory.

Study outcomes and limitations: Memory subsets generally showed smaller estimated richness than naive subsets did.

The CDR3 sequence is 14 residues long. Germline lookup yields CDR1 MNHEY and CDR2 SMNVEV (reference sequence). Trimming removed 2 bases from V and 5 bases from J, with 10 bases in between. Naive CD8 cells, CD45RO-negative and positively selected for CCR7, excluded terminally differentiated effector memory CD45RA+ cells. With respect to this clone: Its antigen is currently unknown.

Each sorted subset replicate got 200 ng genomic DNA, about 33,000 genomes. The method was immunoSEQ multiplex PCR; TCRdb's version includes in-frame clones alone and lacks a portion of them. This sample has 2 million to 2.5 million clones, with just under 95% found just once. Sequencing used naive CD8+ T cells sorted from blood. The rearrangement uses TRBV27 and TRBJ2-1, with no clear D. This receptor was taken from a man aged 18 to 29 in good health. CDR3 bases: TGTGCCAGCAGTTTACTCGGGTGGGACAATGAGCAGTTCTTC. Its protein product is CASSLLGWDNEQFF.